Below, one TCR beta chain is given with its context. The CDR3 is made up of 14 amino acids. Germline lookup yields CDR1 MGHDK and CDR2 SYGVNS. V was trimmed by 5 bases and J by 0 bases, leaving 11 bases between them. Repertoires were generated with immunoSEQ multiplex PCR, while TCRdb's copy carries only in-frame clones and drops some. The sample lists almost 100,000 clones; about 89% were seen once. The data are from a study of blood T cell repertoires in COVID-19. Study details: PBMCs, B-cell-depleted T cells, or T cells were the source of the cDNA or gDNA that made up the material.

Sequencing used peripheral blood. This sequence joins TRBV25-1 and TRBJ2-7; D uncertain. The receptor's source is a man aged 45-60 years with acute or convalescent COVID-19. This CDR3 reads CASSKTEISYEQYF. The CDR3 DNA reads TGTGCCAGCAGTAAAACAGAGATCTCCTACGAGCAGTACTTC.